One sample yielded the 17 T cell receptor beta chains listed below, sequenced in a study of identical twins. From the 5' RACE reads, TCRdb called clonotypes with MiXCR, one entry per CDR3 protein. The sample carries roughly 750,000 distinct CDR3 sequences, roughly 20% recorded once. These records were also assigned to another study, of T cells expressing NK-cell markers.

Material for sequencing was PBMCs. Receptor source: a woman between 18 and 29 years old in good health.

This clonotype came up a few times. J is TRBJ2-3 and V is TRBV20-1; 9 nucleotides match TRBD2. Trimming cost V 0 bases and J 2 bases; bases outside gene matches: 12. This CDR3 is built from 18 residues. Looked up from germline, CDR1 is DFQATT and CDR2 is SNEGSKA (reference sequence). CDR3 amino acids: CSARDPILAGMFTDTQYF. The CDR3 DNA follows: TGCAGTGCTAGAGACCCCATCCTAGCGGGAATGTTCACAGATACGCAGTATTTT.

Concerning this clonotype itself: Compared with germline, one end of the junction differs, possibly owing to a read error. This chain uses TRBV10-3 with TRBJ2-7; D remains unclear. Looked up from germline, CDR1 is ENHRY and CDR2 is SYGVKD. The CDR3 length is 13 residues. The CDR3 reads CAIRVGRVYGQYF. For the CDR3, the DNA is TGTGCCATCAGAGTCGGCAGAGTCTACGGGCAGTACTTC.

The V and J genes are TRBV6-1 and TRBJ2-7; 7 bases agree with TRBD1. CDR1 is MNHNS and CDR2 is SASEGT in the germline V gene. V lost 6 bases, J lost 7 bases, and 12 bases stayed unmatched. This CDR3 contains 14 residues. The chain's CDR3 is CASSSTQTGMEQYF. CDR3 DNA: TGTGCCAGCAGCTCGACCCAGACAGGGATGGAGCAGTACTTC.

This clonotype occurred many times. The CDR3 spells CASSRRQDTEAFF. For the CDR3, the DNA is TGTGCCAGCAGCCGGAGACAGGACACTGAAGCTTTCTTT. The rearrangement uses TRBV12-3 or TRBV12-4 and TRBJ1-1; tentative D call: TRBD1 (6 bases). This CDR3 has 13 amino acids. V was pared by 6 bases and J by 3 bases, with 11 bases between.

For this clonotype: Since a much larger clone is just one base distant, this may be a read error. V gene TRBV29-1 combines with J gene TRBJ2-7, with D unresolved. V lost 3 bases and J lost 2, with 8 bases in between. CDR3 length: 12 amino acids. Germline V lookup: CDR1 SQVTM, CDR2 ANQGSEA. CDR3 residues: CSVEGRTYEQYF. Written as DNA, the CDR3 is TGCAGCGTTGAGGGCAGAACCTACGAGCAGTACTTC.

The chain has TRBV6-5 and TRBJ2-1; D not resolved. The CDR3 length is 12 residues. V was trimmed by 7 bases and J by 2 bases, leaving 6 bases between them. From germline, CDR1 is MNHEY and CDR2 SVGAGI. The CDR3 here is CASTSTYNEQFF. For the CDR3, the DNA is TGTGCCAGCACGTCCACCTACAATGAGCAGTTCTTC.

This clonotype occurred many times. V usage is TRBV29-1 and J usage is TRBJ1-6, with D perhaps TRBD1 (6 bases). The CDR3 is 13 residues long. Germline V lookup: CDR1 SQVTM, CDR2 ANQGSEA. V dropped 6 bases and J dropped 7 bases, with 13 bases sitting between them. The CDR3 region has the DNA TGCAGCGTGGGACAAGACCCCAATTCACCCCTCCACTTT. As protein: CSVGQDPNSPLHF.

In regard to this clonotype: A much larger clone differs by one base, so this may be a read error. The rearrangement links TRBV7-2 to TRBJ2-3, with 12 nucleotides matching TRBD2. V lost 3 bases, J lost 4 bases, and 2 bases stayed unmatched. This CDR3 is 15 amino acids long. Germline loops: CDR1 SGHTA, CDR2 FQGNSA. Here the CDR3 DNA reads TGTGCCAGCAGCTTGACTAGCGGGAGTGCAGATACGCAGTATTTT. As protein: CASSLTSGSADTQYF. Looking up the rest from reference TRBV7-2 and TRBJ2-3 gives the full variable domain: GAGVSQSPSNKVTEKGKDVELRCDPISGHTALYWYRQSLGQGLEFLIYFQGNSAPDKSGLPSDRFSAERTGGSVSTLTIQRTQQEDSAVYLCASSLTSGSADTQYFGPGTRLTVL.

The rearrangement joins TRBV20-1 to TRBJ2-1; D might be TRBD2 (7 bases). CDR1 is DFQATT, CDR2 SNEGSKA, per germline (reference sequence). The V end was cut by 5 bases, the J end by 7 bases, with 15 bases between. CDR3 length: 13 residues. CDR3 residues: CSAPSGGGNEQFF. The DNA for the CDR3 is TGCAGTGCTCCTAGCGGAGGGGGGAATGAGCAGTTCTTC.

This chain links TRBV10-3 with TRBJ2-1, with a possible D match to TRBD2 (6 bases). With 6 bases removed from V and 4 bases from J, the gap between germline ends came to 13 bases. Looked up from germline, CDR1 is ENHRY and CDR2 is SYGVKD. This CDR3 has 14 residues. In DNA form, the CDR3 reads TGTGCCATCAGGAACGGGAGTCTTTACAATGAGCAGTTCTTC. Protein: CAIRNGSLYNEQFF.

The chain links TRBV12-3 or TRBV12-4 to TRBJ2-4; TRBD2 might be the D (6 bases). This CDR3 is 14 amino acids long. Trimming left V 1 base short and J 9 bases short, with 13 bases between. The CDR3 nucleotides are TGTGCCAGCAGTTTAGGTCGAGACGGGAGCATTCAGTACTTC. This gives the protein CASSLGRDGSIQYF.

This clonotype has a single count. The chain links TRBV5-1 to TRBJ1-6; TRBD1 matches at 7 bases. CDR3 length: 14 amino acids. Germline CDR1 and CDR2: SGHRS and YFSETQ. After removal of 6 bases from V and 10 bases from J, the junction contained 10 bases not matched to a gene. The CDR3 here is CASTQGNLWSPLHF. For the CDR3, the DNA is TGCGCCAGCACACAGGGGAATCTTTGGTCACCCCTCCACTTT.

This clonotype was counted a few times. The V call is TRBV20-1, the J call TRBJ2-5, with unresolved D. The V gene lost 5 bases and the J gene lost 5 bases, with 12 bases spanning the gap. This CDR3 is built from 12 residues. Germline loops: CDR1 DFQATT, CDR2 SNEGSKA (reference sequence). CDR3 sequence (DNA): TGCAGTGCTGGAAAGGAGTGGGAGACCCAGTACTTC. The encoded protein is CSAGKEWETQYF.

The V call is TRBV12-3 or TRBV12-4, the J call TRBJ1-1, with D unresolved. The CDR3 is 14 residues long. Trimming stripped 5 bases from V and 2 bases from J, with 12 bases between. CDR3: CASSTSWVNTEAFF. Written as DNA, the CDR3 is TGTGCCAGCAGTACCTCCTGGGTTAACACTGAAGCTTTCTTT.

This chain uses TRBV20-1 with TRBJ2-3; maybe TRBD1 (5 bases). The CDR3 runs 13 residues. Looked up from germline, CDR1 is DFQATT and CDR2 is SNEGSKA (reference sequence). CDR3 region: CRADRASTDTQYF. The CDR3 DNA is TGCAGGGCAGACAGAGCTAGCACAGATACGCAGTATTTT.

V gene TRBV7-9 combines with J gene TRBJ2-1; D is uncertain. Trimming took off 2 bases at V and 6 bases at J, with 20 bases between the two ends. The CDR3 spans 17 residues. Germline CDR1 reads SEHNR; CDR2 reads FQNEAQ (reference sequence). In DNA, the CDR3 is TGTGCCAGCAGCTTAAACCCCGGCGATCCTAAACCCAATGAGCAGTTCTTC. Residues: CASSLNPGDPKPNEQFF. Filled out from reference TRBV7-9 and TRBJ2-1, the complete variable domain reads DTGVSQNPRHKITKRGQNVTFRCDPISEHNRLYWYRQTLGQGPEFLTYFQNEAQLEKSRLLSDRFSAERPKGSFSTLEIQRTEQGDSAMYLCASSLNPGDPKPNEQFFGPGTRLTVL.

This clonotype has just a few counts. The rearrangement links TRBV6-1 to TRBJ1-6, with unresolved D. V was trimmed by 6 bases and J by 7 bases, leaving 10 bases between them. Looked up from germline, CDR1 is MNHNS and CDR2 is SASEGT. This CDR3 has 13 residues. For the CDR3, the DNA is TGTGCCAGCAGACAGACACCAAATTCACCCCTCCACTTT. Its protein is CASRQTPNSPLHF.